These T cell receptor beta chains were read from a single sample in a study of blood T cell repertoires in COVID-19. Using immunoSEQ multiplex PCR, the repertoire was profiled, and TCRdb retains in-frame clones only, with some absent. This table holds approximately 280,000 clones, over 75% found once. Sequencing input: peripheral blood. The source of these receptors is a woman in her fifties or sixties with acute or convalescent COVID-19. Both conserved end residues are part of each CDR3. D genes are given only for firm matches. Size is omitted from some rows. Given values are once, few, many or a class for expanded clones.

D	V	size	J	DNA	CDR3
TRBD1	TRBV5-6	NA	TRBJ2-7	TGTGCCAGCAGCTTGGGAATGGGACAGGGAGACTACGAGCAGTACTTC	CASSLGMGQGDYEQYF
NA	TRBV2	NA	TRBJ2-5	TGTGCCAGCAGGAGGGCCCTTATGAAGACCCAGTACTTC	CASRRALMKTQYF
TRBD2	TRBV28	NA	TRBJ2-7	TGTGCCAGCAGTTTAGGGGGGGGCGAGCAGTACTTC	CASSLGGGEQYF
TRBD1	TRBV9	NA	TRBJ1-2	TGTGCCAGCAGCGTAGTCACAGGGGGTGGCTACACCTTC	CASSVVTGGGYTF
NA	TRBV4-2	many	TRBJ1-4	TGTGCCAGCAGCCAAGATGAACAGGCTCGGGGGGAACTGTTTTTT	CASSQDEQARGELFF
TRBD1	TRBV7-9	NA	TRBJ2-3	TGTGCCAGCAGCTTTAGCCAGGGGGCAACAGATACGCAGTATTTT	CASSFSQGATDTQYF
NA	TRBV28	NA	TRBJ2-7	TGTGCCAGCAGTTTTCCCCTATACGAGCAGTACTTC	CASSFPLYEQYF
NA	TRBV6-2/TRBV6-3	NA	TRBJ1-2	TGTGCCAGCAGCCCGAGGGGAGGGTTTGGCTACACCTTC	CASSPRGGFGYTF
NA	TRBV11-3	NA	TRBJ2-2	TGTGCCAGCAGTACGGGAGCGGGCACCGGGGAGCTGTTTTTT	CASSTGAGTGELFF
TRBD1	TRBV10-3	NA	TRBJ2-7	TGTGCCATCAGTGGCGGGACAGGGGTTAACTACGAGCAGTACTTC	CAISGGTGVNYEQYF
TRBD1	TRBV9	NA	TRBJ1-2	TGTGCCAGCAGCTCGGGACAGGGGAACTATGGCTACACCTTC	CASSSGQGNYGYTF
NA	TRBV4-1	once	TRBJ1-1	TGCGCCAGCAGCCAAGGGGCGTACGACACTGAAGCTTTCTTT	CASSQGAYDTEAFF
TRBD2	TRBV9	NA	TRBJ2-2	TGTGCCAGCAGCGTATTAGCGGGGGGGCTTGGCGGGGAGCTGTTTTTT	CASSVLAGGLGGELFF
NA	TRBV10-3	NA	TRBJ2-7	TGTGCCACTCAACAGGGCTCCTACGAGCAGTACTTC	CATQQGSYEQYF
TRBD2	TRBV27	NA	TRBJ2-7	TGTGCCAGCAGTTTATTCGGACTAGCGGGAAATTCCTACGAGCAGTACTTC	CASSLFGLAGNSYEQYF
NA	TRBV11-2	NA	TRBJ2-5	TGTGCCAGCAGCTTAGGCGAGCGAGAGACCCAGTACTTC	CASSLGERETQYF
NA	TRBV5-8	NA	TRBJ1-5	TGTGCCAGCAGCTTTACAGGGTTGAATCAGCCCCAGCATTTT	CASSFTGLNQPQHF
NA	TRBV29-1	once	TRBJ1-3	TGCAGCGTCGCCGGGACACGTTTCGACTCTGGAAACACCATATATTTT	CSVAGTRFDSGNTIYF
NA	TRBV5-1	NA	TRBJ2-2	TGCGCCAGCAGAGAGGCCTTCACCGGGGAGCTGTTTTTT	CASREAFTGELFF
TRBD1	TRBV6-2/TRBV6-3	NA	TRBJ2-7	TGTGCCAGCAGTCCCCTGGACAGGGGCGGCTACGAGCAGTACTTC	CASSPLDRGGYEQYF
TRBD1	TRBV18	NA	TRBJ1-1	TGTGCCAGCTCACCTCGACAGGGGACGAACACTGAAGCTTTCTTT	CASSPRQGTNTEAFF
NA	TRBV28	NA	TRBJ1-4	TGTGCCAGCAGCCTCATTGGTGGAGAGGAAAAACTGTTTTTT	CASSLIGGEEKLFF
NA	TRBV13	NA	TRBJ2-1	TGTGCCAGCACCCTGGGGCGGGGAACGATTTACAATGAGCAGTTCTTC	CASTLGRGTIYNEQFF
NA	TRBV24-1	NA	TRBJ2-2	TGTGCCACCAGCCGACAGGTACAGGGCGGGGAGCTGTTTTTT	CATSRQVQGGELFF
TRBD2	TRBV7-3	NA	TRBJ2-5	TGTGCCAGCAGCTCACGACCGGGACTAGCGGGGGGCCAAGAGACCCAGTACTTC	CASSSRPGLAGGQETQYF
TRBD2	TRBV7-2	NA	TRBJ2-1	TGTGCCAGCAGCTCTAGCGGATCCTACAATGAGCAGTTCTTC	CASSSSGSYNEQFF
TRBD2	TRBV19	NA	TRBJ2-1	TGTGCCAGTAGTCCTGGGACTAGCGGGGGGGTGTTCAATGAGCAGTTCTTC	CASSPGTSGGVFNEQFF
NA	TRBV2	NA	TRBJ2-7	TGTGCCAGCAGTGATCAGATGCGGGGAGTGGCATTTTCCGAGCAGTACTTC	CASSDQMRGVAFSEQYF
NA	TRBV4-2	NA	TRBJ1-2	TGTGCCAGCAGCCAAGACTTATCGAGGGACTATGGCTACACCTTC	CASSQDLSRDYGYTF
NA	TRBV7-9	NA	TRBJ2-3	TGTGCCAGCAGCTTAGATGGGGGAGGAGCAGATACGCAGTATTTT	CASSLDGGGADTQYF
NA	TRBV10-3	NA	TRBJ2-3	TGTGCCATCAGGGGGACTCTCACAGATACGCAGTATTTT	CAIRGTLTDTQYF
TRBD1	TRBV4-2	NA	TRBJ1-2	TGTGCCAGCAGCCAAGATTGGACAGGGGGGATTGGCTACACCTTC	CASSQDWTGGIGYTF